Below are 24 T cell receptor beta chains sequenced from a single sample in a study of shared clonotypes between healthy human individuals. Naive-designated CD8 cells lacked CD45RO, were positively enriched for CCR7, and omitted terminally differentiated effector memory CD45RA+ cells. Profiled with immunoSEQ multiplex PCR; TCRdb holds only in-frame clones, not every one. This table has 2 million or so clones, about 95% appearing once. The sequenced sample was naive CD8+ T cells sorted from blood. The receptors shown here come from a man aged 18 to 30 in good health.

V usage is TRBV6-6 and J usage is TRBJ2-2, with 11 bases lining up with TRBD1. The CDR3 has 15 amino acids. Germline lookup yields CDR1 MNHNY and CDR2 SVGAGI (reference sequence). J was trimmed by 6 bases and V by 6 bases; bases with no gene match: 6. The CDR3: CASRGTGGRSGELFF. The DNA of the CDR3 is TGTGCCAGCAGAGGGACAGGGGGAAGGTCCGGGGAGCTGTTTTTT.

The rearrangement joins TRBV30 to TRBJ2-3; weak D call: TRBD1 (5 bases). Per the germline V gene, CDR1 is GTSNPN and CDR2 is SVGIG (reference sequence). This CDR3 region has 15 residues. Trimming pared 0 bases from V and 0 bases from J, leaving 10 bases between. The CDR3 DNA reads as TGTGCCTGGAGTGTTTTCGACAGTAGCACAGATACGCAGTATTTT. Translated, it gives CAWSVFDSSTDTQYF. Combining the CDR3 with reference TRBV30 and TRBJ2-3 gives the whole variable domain SQTIHQWPATLVQPVGSPLSLECTVEGTSNPNLYWYRQAAGRGLQLLFYSVGIGQISSEVPQNLSASRPQDRQFILSSKKLLLSDSGFYLCAWSVFDSSTDTQYFGPGTRLTVL.

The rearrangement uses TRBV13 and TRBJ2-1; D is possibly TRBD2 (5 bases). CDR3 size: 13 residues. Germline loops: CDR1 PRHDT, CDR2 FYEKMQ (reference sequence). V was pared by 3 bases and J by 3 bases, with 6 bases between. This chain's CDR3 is CASSFGLYNEQFF. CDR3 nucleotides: TGTGCCAGCAGCTTTGGACTCTACAATGAGCAGTTCTTC.

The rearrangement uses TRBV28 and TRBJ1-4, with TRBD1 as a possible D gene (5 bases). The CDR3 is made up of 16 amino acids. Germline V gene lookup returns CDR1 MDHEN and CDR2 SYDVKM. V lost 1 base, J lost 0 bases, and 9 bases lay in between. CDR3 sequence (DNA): TGTGCCAGCAGTTTATCCAGACAGTCAACTAATGAAAAACTGTTTTTT. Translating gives CASSLSRQSTNEKLFF.

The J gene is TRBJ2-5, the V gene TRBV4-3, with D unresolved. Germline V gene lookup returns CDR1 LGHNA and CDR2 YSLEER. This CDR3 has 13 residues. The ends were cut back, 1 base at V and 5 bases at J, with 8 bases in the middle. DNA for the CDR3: TGCGCCAGCAGCCAAGTCCTGGAGGAGACCCAGTACTTC. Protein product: CASSQVLEETQYF.

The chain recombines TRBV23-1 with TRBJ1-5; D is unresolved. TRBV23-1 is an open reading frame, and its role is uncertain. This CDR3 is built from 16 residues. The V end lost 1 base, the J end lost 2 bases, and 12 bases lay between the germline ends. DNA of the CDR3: TGCGCCAGCAGTCAATTCGTCCGCTGCGGCAATCAGCCCCAGCATTTT. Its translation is CASSQFVRCGNQPQHF.

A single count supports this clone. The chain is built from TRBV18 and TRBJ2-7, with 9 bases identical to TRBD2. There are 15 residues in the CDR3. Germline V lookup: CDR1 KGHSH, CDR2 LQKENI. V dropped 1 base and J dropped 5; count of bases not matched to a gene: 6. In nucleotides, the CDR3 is TGTGCCAGCTCACCACTAGCGGGAGAATTTGACGAGCAGTACTTC. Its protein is CASSPLAGEFDEQYF.

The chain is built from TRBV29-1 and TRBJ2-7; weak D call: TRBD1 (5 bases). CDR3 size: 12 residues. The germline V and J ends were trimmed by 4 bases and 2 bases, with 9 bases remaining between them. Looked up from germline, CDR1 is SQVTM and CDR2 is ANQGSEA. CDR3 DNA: TGCAGCGTTGGGGTACAGGCCTACGAGCAGTACTTC. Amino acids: CSVGVQAYEQYF.

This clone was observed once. For the CDR3, the DNA is TGCGCCAGACCGAGGGGCGCTGGAAACACCATATATTTT. Translating it yields CARPRGAGNTIYF. The chain uses TRBV5-1 and TRBJ1-3; tentative D call: TRBD1 (5 bases). The CDR3 runs to 13 residues. Trimming took 8 bases from V and 2 from J, leaving 11 bases between them. Germline V gene lookup returns CDR1 SGHRS and CDR2 YFSETQ.

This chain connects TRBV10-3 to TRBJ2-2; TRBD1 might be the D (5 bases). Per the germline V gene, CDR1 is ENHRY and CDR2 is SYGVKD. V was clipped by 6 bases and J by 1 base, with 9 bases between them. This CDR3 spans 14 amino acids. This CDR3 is CAIRMTENTGELFF. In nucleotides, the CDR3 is TGTGCCATCAGGATGACAGAGAACACCGGGGAGCTGTTTTTT.

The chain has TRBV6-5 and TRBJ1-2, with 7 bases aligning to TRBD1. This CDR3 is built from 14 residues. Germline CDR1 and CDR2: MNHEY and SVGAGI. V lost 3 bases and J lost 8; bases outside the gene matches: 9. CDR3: CASSYGKTGEGYTF. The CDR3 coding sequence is TGTGCCAGCAGTTATGGGAAAACAGGGGAAGGCTACACCTTC.

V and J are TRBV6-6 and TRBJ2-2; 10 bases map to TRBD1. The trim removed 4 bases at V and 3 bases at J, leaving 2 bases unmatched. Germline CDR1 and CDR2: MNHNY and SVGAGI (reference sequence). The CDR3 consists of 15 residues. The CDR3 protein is CASSLGQGDTGELFF. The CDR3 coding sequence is TGTGCCAGCAGTTTAGGACAGGGGGACACCGGGGAGCTGTTTTTT.

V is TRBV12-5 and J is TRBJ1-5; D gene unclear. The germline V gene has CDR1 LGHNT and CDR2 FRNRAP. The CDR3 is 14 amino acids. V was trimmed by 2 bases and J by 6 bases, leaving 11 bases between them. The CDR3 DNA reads TGTGCTAGTGGTTTGTACCCGGAGAGTCAGCCCCAGCATTTT. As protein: CASGLYPESQPQHF. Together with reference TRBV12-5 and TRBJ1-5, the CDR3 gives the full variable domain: DARVTQTPRHKVTEMGQEVTMRCQPILGHNTVFWYRQTMMQGLELLAYFRNRAPLDDSGMPKDRFSAEMPDATLATLKIQPSEPRDSAVYFCASGLYPESQPQHFGDGTRLSIL.

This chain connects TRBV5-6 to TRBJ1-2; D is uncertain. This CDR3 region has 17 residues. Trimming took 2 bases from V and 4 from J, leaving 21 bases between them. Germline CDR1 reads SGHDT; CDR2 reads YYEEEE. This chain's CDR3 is CASSFFQPENLLYGYTF. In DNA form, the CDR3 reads TGTGCCAGCAGCTTTTTTCAGCCCGAAAACCTCCTCTATGGCTACACCTTC. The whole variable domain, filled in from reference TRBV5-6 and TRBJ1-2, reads DAGVTQSPTHLIKTRGQQVTLRCSPKSGHDTVSWYQQALGQGPQFIFQYYEEEERQRGNFPDRFSGHQFPNYSSELNVNALLLGDSALYLCASSFFQPENLLYGYTFGSGTRLTVV.

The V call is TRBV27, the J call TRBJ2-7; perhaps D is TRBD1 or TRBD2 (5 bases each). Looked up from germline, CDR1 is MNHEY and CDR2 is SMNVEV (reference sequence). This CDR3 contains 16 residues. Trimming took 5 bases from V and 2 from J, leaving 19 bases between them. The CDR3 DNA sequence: TGTGCCAGCAGTCCATCAAGCGGACAAACCGCCTACGAGCAGTACTTC. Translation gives CASSPSSGQTAYEQYF.

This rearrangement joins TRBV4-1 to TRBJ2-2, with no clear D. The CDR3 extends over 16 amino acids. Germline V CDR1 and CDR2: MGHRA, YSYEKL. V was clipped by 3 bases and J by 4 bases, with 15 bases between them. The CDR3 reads CASSHEAQDGTGELFF. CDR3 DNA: TGCGCCAGCAGCCATGAGGCTCAGGACGGCACCGGGGAGCTGTTTTTT.

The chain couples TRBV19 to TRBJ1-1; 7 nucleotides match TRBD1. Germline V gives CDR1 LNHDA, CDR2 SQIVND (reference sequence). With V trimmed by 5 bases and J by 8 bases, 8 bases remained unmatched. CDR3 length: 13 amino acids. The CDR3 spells CASSFGQATEAFF. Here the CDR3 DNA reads TGTGCCAGTAGTTTTGGACAGGCGACCGAAGCTTTCTTT.

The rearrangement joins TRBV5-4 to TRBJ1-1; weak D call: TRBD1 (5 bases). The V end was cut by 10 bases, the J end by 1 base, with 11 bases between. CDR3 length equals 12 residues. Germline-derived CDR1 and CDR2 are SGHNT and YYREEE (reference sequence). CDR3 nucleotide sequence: TGTGCCTGGTCAAGGGGGAACACTGAAGCTTTCTTT. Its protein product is CAWSRGNTEAFF. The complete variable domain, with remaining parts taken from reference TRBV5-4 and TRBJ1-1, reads ETGVTQSPTHLIKTRGQQVTLRCSSQSGHNTVSWYQQALGQGPQFIFQYYREEENGRGNFPPRFSGLQFPNYSSELNVNALELDDSALYLCAWSRGNTEAFFGQGTRLTVV.

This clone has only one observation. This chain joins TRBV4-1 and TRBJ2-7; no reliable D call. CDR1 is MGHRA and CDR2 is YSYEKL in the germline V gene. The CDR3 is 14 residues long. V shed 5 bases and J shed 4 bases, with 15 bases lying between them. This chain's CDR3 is CASSVRLNGYEQYF. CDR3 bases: TGCGCCAGCAGCGTGCGTCTCAACGGTTACGAGCAGTACTTC.

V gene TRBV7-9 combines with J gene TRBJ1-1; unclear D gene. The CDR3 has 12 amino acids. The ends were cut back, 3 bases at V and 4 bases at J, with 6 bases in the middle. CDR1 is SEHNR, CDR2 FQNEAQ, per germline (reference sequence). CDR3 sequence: CASSFRTTEAFF. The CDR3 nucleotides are TGTGCCAGCAGCTTTAGGACCACTGAAGCTTTCTTT.

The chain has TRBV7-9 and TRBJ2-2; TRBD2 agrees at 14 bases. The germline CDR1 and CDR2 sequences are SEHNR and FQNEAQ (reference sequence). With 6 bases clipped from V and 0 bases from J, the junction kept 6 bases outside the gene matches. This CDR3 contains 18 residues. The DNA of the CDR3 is TGTGCCAGCAGGACCGGGACTAGCGGGAGAACGAACACCGGGGAGCTGTTTTTT. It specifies CASRTGTSGRTNTGELFF.

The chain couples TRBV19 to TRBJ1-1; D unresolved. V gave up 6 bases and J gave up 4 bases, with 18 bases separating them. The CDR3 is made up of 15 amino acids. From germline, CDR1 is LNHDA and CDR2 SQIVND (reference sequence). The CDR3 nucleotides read TGTGCCAGTAGCTCGGCGCGCGAGGGCATCACTGAAGCTTTCTTT. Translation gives CASSSAREGITEAFF.

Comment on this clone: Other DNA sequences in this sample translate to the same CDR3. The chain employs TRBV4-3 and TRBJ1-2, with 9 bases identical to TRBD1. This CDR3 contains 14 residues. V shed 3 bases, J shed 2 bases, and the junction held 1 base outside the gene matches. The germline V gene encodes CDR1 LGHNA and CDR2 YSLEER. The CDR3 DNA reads TGCGCCAGCAGCCAGGACAGGGGCAACTATGGCTACACCTTC. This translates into CASSQDRGNYGYTF.

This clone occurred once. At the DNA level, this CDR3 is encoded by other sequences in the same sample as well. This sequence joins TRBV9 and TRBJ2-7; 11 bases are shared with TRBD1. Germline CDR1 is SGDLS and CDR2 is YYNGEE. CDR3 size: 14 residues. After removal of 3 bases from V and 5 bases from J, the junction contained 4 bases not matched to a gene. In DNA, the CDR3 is TGTGCCAGCAGCGAAGGACAGGGGGCCAACGAGCAGTACTTC. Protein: CASSEGQGANEQYF.